This T cell receptor beta chain appears in the sequencing data of a study of blood T cell repertoires in COVID-19. Whole-study context: Samples taken during acute and convalescent COVID-19 were collected in the United States, Italy and Spain. Nucleic acid was either cDNA or gDNA, and it came from T cells, B-cell-depleted T cells, or PBMCs.

In the original processing: The authors estimated nucleated cell counts from reference gene primer amplification. Clones were read by immunoSEQ multiplex PCR, and TCRdb kept only the in-frame ones, dropping some. V, J and clone size were drawn from that table, and D and trimming were deduced from the DNA. The sample consists of some 190,000 clones, roughly 76% of them appearing once. This CDR3 comprises 14 residues. Germline loops: CDR1 GTSNPN, CDR2 SVGIG (reference sequence). Trimming pared 3 bases from V and 4 bases from J, leaving 13 bases between. The TCR was taken from a woman between 40 and 55 years old with COVID-19, enrolled during active disease. This chain joins TRBV30 and TRBJ1-3, with D hard to call. What was sequenced was peripheral blood. DNA for the CDR3: TGTGCCTGGAGAAGGACGGGATCCGGAAACACCATATATTTT. It yields the protein CAWRRTGSGNTIYF.